This passage covers 6 T cell receptor beta chains from one sample sequenced in a study of shared clonotypes between healthy human individuals (dated by TCRdb to 2018 to 2021). The library came from the immunoSEQ multiplex PCR assay. What TCRdb holds here is the immuneACCESS table cut down to in-frame rearrangements. Part of the clones is not present; checked against another copy, under half of the missing clones reflect an unresolved V gene, and the others are unexplained. For this sample the table gives approximately 640,000 clones, of which about three quarters were detected only once. About 1.8% of the sample is in the top ten clones. Sequences were obtained from memory CD4+ T cells sorted from blood. Per the publication, the cell subset or site label means: CD45RA-negative fraction. The receptor source for this set is a woman in her thirties in good health.

The J gene is TRBJ2-3, the V gene TRBV10-1; perhaps TRBD2 as D (6 bases). V was cut by 6 bases and J by 1 base, with 17 bases left in between. This CDR3 region has 16 residues. Germline V gene data show CDR1 as WNHNN and CDR2 as SYGVQD (reference sequence). The CDR3 protein is CASRADYLGRTDTQYF. The CDR3 coding sequence is TGCGCCAGCAGGGCGGACTATTTAGGCCGCACAGATACGCAGTATTTT.

The rearrangement uses TRBV28 and TRBJ2-6; D may be TRBD2 (6 bases). This CDR3 is 17 amino acids long. Trimming took off 7 bases at V and 1 base at J, with 17 bases between the two ends. Germline assignment: CDR1 MDHEN and CDR2 SYDVKM. CDR3 DNA: TGTGCCAGCATAGGCGGGGCAGGACCGTCTGGGGCCAACGTCCTGACTTTC. Its protein product is CASIGGAGPSGANVLTF.

The chain employs TRBV11-2 and TRBJ2-3, with a tentative D call TRBD2 (5 bases). This CDR3 has 14 residues. Trimming cost V 3 bases and J 1 base, with 8 bases left between them. The V gene's germline CDR1 is SGHAT and CDR2 FQNNGV. The chain's CDR3 is CASSFNSGTDTQYF. DNA of the CDR3: TGTGCCAGCAGCTTTAATAGCGGCACAGATACGCAGTATTTT.

Turning to this clone: Given a much more abundant clone one base away, this may be a read error. The genes are TRBV6-5 and TRBJ2-2; D uncertain. This CDR3 has 12 amino acids. The germline V gene encodes CDR1 MNHEY and CDR2 SVGAGI. V lost 6 bases, J lost 2 bases, and 4 bases lay in between. CDR3 in amino acids: CASRGNTGELFF. CDR3 sequence (DNA): TGTGCCAGCAGGGGCAACACCGGGGAGCTGTTTTTT.

This clone was counted only a few times. The chain recombines TRBV5-4 with TRBJ2-2; the D gene is possibly TRBD2 (6 bases). V lost 0 bases, J lost 4 bases, and 13 bases lay in between. Germline CDR1 and CDR2: SGHNT and YYREEE (reference sequence). The CDR3 has 16 residues. Here the CDR3 reads CASSLVVGGPTGELFF. The CDR3 DNA follows: TGTGCCAGCAGCTTGGTGGTGGGAGGCCCCACCGGGGAGCTGTTTTTT.

The chain combines TRBV28 with TRBJ2-3, with D uncertain. Germline values: CDR1 MDHEN, CDR2 SYDVKM. The V and J ends lost 0 bases and 3 bases respectively, with 16 bases between them. This CDR3 is 17 amino acids long. CDR3 coding DNA: TGTGCCAGCAGTTTATGGGCTAGACGAGGTACTACAGATACGCAGTATTTT. Protein product: CASSLWARRGTTDTQYF. The full variable domain, its missing parts supplied by reference TRBV28 and TRBJ2-3, is DVKVTQSSRYLVKRTGEKVFLECVQDMDHENMFWYRQDPGLGLRLIYFSYDVKMKEKGDIPEGYSVSREKKERFSLILESASTNQTSMYLCASSLWARRGTTDTQYFGPGTRLTVL.